The rows below give T cell receptor beta chains drawn from one sample of a study of blood T cell repertoires in COVID-19. Sequenced by immunoSEQ multiplex PCR; TCRdb stores in-frame clones only, minus some. This sample has about 99,000 clones; around 84% occur once, and the top ten carry more than 10%. Source material: peripheral blood. All receptors come from a human donor in a cohort sampled during active COVID-19. Each CDR3 is given with its conserved first and last residue. Fields, in order: J gene, D gene, V gene, clone size, CDR3 protein, CDR3 DNA. D genes are given only for firm matches. Rows may omit the clone size; those that give it use once, few, many or a size class.

J gene: TRBJ2-5
D gene: TRBD2
V gene: TRBV7-2
clone size: .
CDR3 protein: CASSLEAGGQETQYF
CDR3 DNA: TGTGCCAGCAGCTTAGAAGCGGGGGGGCAAGAGACCCAGTACTTC

J gene: TRBJ1-1
D gene: .
V gene: TRBV3-1/TRBV3-2
clone size: .
CDR3 protein: CASTPLTPGTEAFF
CDR3 DNA: TGTGCCAGTACCCCACTCACCCCGGGGACTGAAGCTTTCTTT

J gene: TRBJ1-1
D gene: .
V gene: TRBV18
clone size: .
CDR3 protein: CASSPRGTDLKAFF
CDR3 DNA: TGTGCCAGCTCACCCCGCGGGACCGACTTAAAAGCTTTCTTT

J gene: TRBJ2-7
D gene: .
V gene: TRBV21-1
clone size: .
CDR3 protein: CASSKGTTSGGLVEQYF
CDR3 DNA: TGTGCCAGCAGCAAAGGAACGACTAGCGGGGGTCTGGTCGAGCAGTACTTC

J gene: TRBJ1-2
D gene: TRBD1
V gene: TRBV6-5
clone size: once
CDR3 protein: CASRAGTGYGYTF
CDR3 DNA: TGTGCCAGCAGGGCCGGGACAGGTTATGGCTACACCTTC

J gene: TRBJ1-5
D gene: .
V gene: TRBV6-5
clone size: .
CDR3 protein: CASSYSYSNQPQHF
CDR3 DNA: TGTGCCAGCAGTTACTCCTATAGCAATCAGCCCCAGCATTTT

J gene: TRBJ1-4
D gene: .
V gene: TRBV7-2
clone size: .
CDR3 protein: CASSLVGQGGEKLFF
CDR3 DNA: TGTGCCAGCAGCTTAGTAGGGCAGGGAGGCGAAAAACTGTTTTTT

J gene: TRBJ2-2
D gene: TRBD2
V gene: TRBV28
clone size: .
CDR3 protein: CASSLWVSGYTGELFF
CDR3 DNA: TGTGCCAGCAGTTTATGGGTTAGCGGGTACACCGGGGAGCTGTTTTTT

J gene: TRBJ2-7
D gene: .
V gene: TRBV30
clone size: .
CDR3 protein: CAWRTSYEQYF
CDR3 DNA: TGTGCCTGGAGAACCAGCTACGAGCAGTACTTC

J gene: TRBJ1-3
D gene: .
V gene: TRBV4-1
clone size: .
CDR3 protein: CASSQDRGGSSGNTIYF
CDR3 DNA: TGCGCCAGCAGCCAAGATAGAGGCGGTAGCTCTGGAAACACCATATATTTT

J gene: TRBJ1-2
D gene: .
V gene: TRBV28
clone size: .
CDR3 protein: CASSISEYGYTF
CDR3 DNA: TGTGCCAGCAGTATAAGCGAATATGGCTACACCTTC

J gene: TRBJ1-6
D gene: TRBD1
V gene: TRBV10-3
clone size: .
CDR3 protein: CASVDVTGGALHF
CDR3 DNA: TGTGCCTCGGTTGACGTCACAGGGGGAGCCCTCCACTTT

J gene: TRBJ2-5
D gene: .
V gene: TRBV18
clone size: .
CDR3 protein: CASSPSGQGETQYF
CDR3 DNA: TGTGCCAGCTCCCCTAGTGGGCAGGGAGAGACCCAGTACTTC

J gene: TRBJ2-2
D gene: TRBD1
V gene: TRBV11-2
clone size: .
CDR3 protein: CASSPRTGRTGELFF
CDR3 DNA: TGTGCCAGCAGCCCCCGGACAGGGAGGACCGGGGAGCTGTTTTTT

J gene: TRBJ2-1
D gene: TRBD2
V gene: TRBV5-1
clone size: .
CDR3 protein: CASSRALAGVSDEQFF
CDR3 DNA: TGCGCCAGCAGCCGTGCGCTAGCGGGGGTTTCGGATGAGCAGTTCTTC

J gene: TRBJ2-7
D gene: TRBD1
V gene: TRBV7-2
clone size: .
CDR3 protein: CASSTRTGAGYEQYF
CDR3 DNA: TGTGCCAGCAGCACGAGGACAGGGGCTGGCTACGAGCAGTACTTC

J gene: TRBJ2-7
D gene: TRBD1
V gene: TRBV10-3
clone size: .
CDR3 protein: CAISEFRDRAHEQYF
CDR3 DNA: TGTGCCATCAGTGAGTTCCGGGACAGGGCCCACGAGCAGTACTTC

J gene: TRBJ1-1
D gene: TRBD1
V gene: TRBV3-1/TRBV3-2
clone size: .
CDR3 protein: CASSQGVTGGAFF
CDR3 DNA: TGTGCCAGCAGCCAAGGGGTAACAGGGGGAGCTTTCTTT

J gene: TRBJ1-5
D gene: TRBD1
V gene: TRBV10-1
clone size: .
CDR3 protein: CASKQGVQSNQPQHF
CDR3 DNA: TGCGCCAGCAAACAGGGGGTTCAAAGCAATCAGCCCCAGCATTTT

J gene: TRBJ2-7
D gene: TRBD1
V gene: TRBV2
clone size: .
CDR3 protein: CASSGDRSSYEQYF
CDR3 DNA: TGTGCCAGCAGTGGGGACAGGAGCTCCTACGAGCAGTACTTC

J gene: TRBJ1-2
D gene: TRBD1
V gene: TRBV24-1
clone size: .
CDR3 protein: CATSDLGTGDYGYTF
CDR3 DNA: TGTGCCACCAGTGATTTAGGGACAGGGGACTATGGCTACACCTTC

J gene: TRBJ2-1
D gene: TRBD2
V gene: TRBV7-8
clone size: once
CDR3 protein: CASSPRGGVNYNEQFF
CDR3 DNA: TGTGCCAGCAGCCCCCGGGGAGGGGTGAATTACAATGAGCAGTTCTTC

J gene: TRBJ1-2
D gene: TRBD1
V gene: TRBV2
clone size: .
CDR3 protein: CASREDRGANGYTF
CDR3 DNA: TGTGCCAGCAGGGAGGACAGGGGAGCAAATGGCTACACCTTC

J gene: TRBJ2-2
D gene: TRBD1
V gene: TRBV4-1
clone size: .
CDR3 protein: CASAPRGRDTGELFF
CDR3 DNA: TGCGCCAGCGCCCCCAGGGGGCGGGACACCGGGGAGCTGTTTTTT

J gene: TRBJ2-1
D gene: .
V gene: TRBV12-3/TRBV12-4
clone size: .
CDR3 protein: CASRAGEYNEQFF
CDR3 DNA: TGTGCCAGCAGGGCAGGGGAGTACAATGAGCAGTTCTTC

J gene: TRBJ2-7
D gene: TRBD1
V gene: TRBV15
clone size: .
CDR3 protein: CATSRAPGQVYF
CDR3 DNA: TGTGCCACCAGCAGAGCCCCCGGACAGGTCTACTTC

J gene: TRBJ2-5
D gene: .
V gene: TRBV5-1
clone size: .
CDR3 protein: CASSEGEPRETQYF
CDR3 DNA: TGCGCCAGCAGCGAGGGGGAGCCTCGGGAGACCCAGTACTTC

J gene: TRBJ2-1
D gene: TRBD1
V gene: TRBV19
clone size: .
CDR3 protein: CASRRDRGDEQFF
CDR3 DNA: TGTGCCAGTAGAAGGGACAGGGGCGATGAGCAGTTCTTC

J gene: TRBJ2-1
D gene: .
V gene: TRBV10-1
clone size: .
CDR3 protein: CASYEPGIPYNEQFF
CDR3 DNA: TGCGCCAGCTACGAACCCGGGATACCCTACAATGAGCAGTTCTTC

J gene: TRBJ2-7
D gene: TRBD2
V gene: TRBV6-2/TRBV6-3
clone size: .
CDR3 protein: CASSYPRGGPEQYF
CDR3 DNA: TGTGCCAGCAGTTACCCACGGGGGGGGCCCGAGCAGTACTTC

J gene: TRBJ2-7
D gene: TRBD1
V gene: TRBV3-1/TRBV3-2
clone size: many
CDR3 protein: CASSPRQGPLYEQYF
CDR3 DNA: TGTGCCAGCAGCCCCAGACAGGGTCCCCTCTACGAGCAGTACTTC

J gene: TRBJ1-2
D gene: TRBD1
V gene: TRBV3-1/TRBV3-2
clone size: .
CDR3 protein: CASSPTGGLYYGYTF
CDR3 DNA: TGTGCCAGCAGCCCTACAGGGGGTCTTTACTATGGCTACACCTTC

J gene: TRBJ1-1
D gene: .
V gene: TRBV5-1
clone size: .
CDR3 protein: CASSLLPGPDEAFF
CDR3 DNA: TGCGCCAGCAGCTTGCTTCCAGGGCCGGATGAAGCTTTCTTT

J gene: TRBJ1-4
D gene: TRBD1
V gene: TRBV5-8
clone size: .
CDR3 protein: CASSLGQGTTNEKLFF
CDR3 DNA: TGTGCCAGCAGCTTGGGACAGGGGACAACTAATGAAAAACTGTTTTTT

J gene: TRBJ2-1
D gene: TRBD1
V gene: TRBV5-1
clone size: .
CDR3 protein: CASSLTGQGAFEQFF
CDR3 DNA: TGCGCCAGCAGCTTAACGGGACAGGGGGCCTTTGAGCAGTTCTTC

J gene: TRBJ1-1
D gene: .
V gene: TRBV25-1
clone size: once
CDR3 protein: CASSEPTGVNTEAFF
CDR3 DNA: TGTGCCAGCAGTGAACCTACAGGAGTTAACACTGAAGCTTTCTTT

J gene: TRBJ2-1
D gene: TRBD2
V gene: TRBV6-2/TRBV6-3
clone size: .
CDR3 protein: CASSLAGVSYNEQFF
CDR3 DNA: TGTGCCAGCAGTTTAGCGGGGGTGTCCTACAATGAGCAGTTCTTC

J gene: TRBJ1-2
D gene: TRBD1
V gene: TRBV2
clone size: .
CDR3 protein: CASSETKGQRGYGYTF
CDR3 DNA: TGTGCCAGCAGCGAGACTAAGGGACAGAGAGGCTATGGCTACACCTTC

J gene: TRBJ2-2
D gene: .
V gene: TRBV24-1
clone size: .
CDR3 protein: CATSDSTGANTGELFF
CDR3 DNA: TGTGCCACCAGTGATTCGACAGGAGCGAACACCGGGGAGCTGTTTTTT

J gene: TRBJ2-7
D gene: .
V gene: TRBV7-6
clone size: .
CDR3 protein: CASSLGLNADEQYF
CDR3 DNA: TGTGCCAGCAGCTTAGGGTTAAATGCGGACGAGCAGTACTTC

J gene: TRBJ2-3
D gene: .
V gene: TRBV6-5
clone size: .
CDR3 protein: CASTTGWSDTQYF
CDR3 DNA: TGTGCCAGCACCACAGGTTGGTCAGATACGCAGTATTTT

J gene: TRBJ2-7
D gene: TRBD2
V gene: TRBV3-1/TRBV3-2
clone size: .
CDR3 protein: CASSQDWTSGVYEQYF
CDR3 DNA: TGTGCCAGCAGCCAAGATTGGACTAGCGGGGTGTACGAGCAGTACTTC

J gene: TRBJ2-3
D gene: TRBD2
V gene: TRBV6-2/TRBV6-3
clone size: .
CDR3 protein: CASSYTLGLARGTDTQYF
CDR3 DNA: TGTGCCAGCAGTTACACCCTGGGACTAGCGCGAGGCACAGATACGCAGTATTTT

J gene: TRBJ1-4
D gene: .
V gene: TRBV12-3/TRBV12-4
clone size: .
CDR3 protein: CASSFRGGEKLFF
CDR3 DNA: TGTGCCAGCAGTTTTAGGGGGGGTGAAAAACTGTTTTTT

J gene: TRBJ2-7
D gene: TRBD2
V gene: TRBV11-2
clone size: once
CDR3 protein: CASSLAGGGTYEQYF
CDR3 DNA: TGTGCCAGCAGCTTAGCCGGCGGGGGTACCTACGAGCAGTACTTC

J gene: TRBJ1-2
D gene: .
V gene: TRBV6-9
clone size: .
CDR3 protein: CAIRRHFYGYTF
CDR3 DNA: TGTGCCATCCGACGACATTTCTATGGCTACACCTTC